The T cell receptor beta chain described here comes from a study of blood T cell repertoires in COVID-19. The overall study: The analysed material was cDNA or gDNA that came from T cells, B-cell-depleted T cells, or PBMCs.

Measured with immunoSEQ multiplex PCR; TCRdb has only the in-frame clones, and not every one. The profile shows 350,000 to 450,000 clones, roughly 90% of them singletons. With V trimmed by 0 bases and J by 8 bases, 2 bases remained unmatched. The CDR3 has 14 residues. CDR1 and CDR2 (germline): SGHRS, YFSETQ. The J gene is TRBJ1-4, the V gene TRBV5-1; 9 bases fit TRBD1. The receptor was isolated from a woman in her forties who had been exposed to COVID-19. The sequenced sample was PBMCs or T cells enriched from blood (not recorded which). The CDR3 nucleotides are TGCGCCAGCAGCTTGGGACAGGGGGGAGAAAAACTGTTTTTT. Residues: CASSLGQGGEKLFF.